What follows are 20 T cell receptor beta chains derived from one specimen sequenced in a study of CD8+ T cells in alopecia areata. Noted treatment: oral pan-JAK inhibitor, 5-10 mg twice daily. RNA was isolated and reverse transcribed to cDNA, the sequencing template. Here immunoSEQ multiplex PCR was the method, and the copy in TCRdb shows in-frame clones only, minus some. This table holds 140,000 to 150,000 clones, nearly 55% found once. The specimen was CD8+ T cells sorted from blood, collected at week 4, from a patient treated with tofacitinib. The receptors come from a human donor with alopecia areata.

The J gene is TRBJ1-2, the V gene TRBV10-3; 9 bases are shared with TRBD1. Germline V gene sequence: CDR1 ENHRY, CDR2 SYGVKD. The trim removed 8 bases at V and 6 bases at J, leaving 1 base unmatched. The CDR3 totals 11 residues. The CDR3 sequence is CAIGTGNGYTF. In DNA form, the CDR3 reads TGTGCCATCGGGACAGGGAATGGCTACACCTTC.

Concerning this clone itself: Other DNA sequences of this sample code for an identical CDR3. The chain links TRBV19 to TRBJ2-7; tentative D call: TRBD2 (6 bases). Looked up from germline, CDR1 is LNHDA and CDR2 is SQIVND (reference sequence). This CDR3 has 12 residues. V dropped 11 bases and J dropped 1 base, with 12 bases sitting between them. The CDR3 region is CASGGDSYEQYF. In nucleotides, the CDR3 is TGTGCCTCCGGAGGGGATTCCTACGAGCAGTACTTC.

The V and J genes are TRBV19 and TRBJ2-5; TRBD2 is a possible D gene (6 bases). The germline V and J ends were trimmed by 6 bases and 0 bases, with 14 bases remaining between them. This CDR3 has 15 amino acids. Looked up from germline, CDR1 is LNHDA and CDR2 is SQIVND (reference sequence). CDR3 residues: CASSPRTTYQETQYF. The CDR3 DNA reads TGTGCCAGTAGCCCCCGGACTACGTACCAAGAGACCCAGTACTTC.

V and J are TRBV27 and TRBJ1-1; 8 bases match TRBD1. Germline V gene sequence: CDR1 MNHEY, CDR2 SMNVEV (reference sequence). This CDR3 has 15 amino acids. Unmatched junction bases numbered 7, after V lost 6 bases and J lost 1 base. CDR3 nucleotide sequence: TGTGCCAGCAGCCTCACCGGGACAGGGAACACTGAAGCTTTCTTT. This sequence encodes CASSLTGTGNTEAFF.

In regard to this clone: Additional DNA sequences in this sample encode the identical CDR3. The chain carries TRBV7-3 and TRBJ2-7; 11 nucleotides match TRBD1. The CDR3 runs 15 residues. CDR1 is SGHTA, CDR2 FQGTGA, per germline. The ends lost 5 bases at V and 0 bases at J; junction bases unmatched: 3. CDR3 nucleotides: TGTGCCAGCAGCCCTGGGACAGGGGGCTCCTACGAGCAGTACTTC. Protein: CASSPGTGGSYEQYF.

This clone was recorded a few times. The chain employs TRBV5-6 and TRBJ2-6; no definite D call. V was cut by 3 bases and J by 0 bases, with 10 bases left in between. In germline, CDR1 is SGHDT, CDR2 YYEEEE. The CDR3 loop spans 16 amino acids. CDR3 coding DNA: TGTGCCAGCAGCTGGGCCCCGGGCTCTGGGGCCAACGTCCTGACTTTC. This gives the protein CASSWAPGSGANVLTF.

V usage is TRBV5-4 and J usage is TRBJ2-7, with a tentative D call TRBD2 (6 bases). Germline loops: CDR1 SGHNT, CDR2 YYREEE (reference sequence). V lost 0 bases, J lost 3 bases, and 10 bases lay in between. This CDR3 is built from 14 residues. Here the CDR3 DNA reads TGTGCCAGCAGCTTGGTGGGAGGTGTCTACGAGCAGTACTTC. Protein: CASSLVGGVYEQYF.

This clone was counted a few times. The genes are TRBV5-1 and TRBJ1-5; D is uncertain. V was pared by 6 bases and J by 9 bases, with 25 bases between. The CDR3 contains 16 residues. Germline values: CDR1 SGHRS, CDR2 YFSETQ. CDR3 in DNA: TGCGCCAGCAACCCGCCCGAGACAATTTCGCTTAGGCCCCAGCATTTT. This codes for CASNPPETISLRPQHF.

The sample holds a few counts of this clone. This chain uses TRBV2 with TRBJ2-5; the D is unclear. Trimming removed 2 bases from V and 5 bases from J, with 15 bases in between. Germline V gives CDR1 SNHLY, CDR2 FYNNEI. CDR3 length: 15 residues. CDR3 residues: CASSELYGDGETQYF. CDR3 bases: TGTGCCAGCAGTGAACTTTACGGTGATGGGGAGACCCAGTACTTC.

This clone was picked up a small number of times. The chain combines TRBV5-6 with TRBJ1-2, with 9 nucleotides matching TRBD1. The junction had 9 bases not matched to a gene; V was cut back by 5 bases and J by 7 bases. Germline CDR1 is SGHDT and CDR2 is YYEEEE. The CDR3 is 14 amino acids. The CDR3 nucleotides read TGTGCCAGCAGTCCTACCGGGACAGGGAGTGGCTACACCTTC. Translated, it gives CASSPTGTGSGYTF.

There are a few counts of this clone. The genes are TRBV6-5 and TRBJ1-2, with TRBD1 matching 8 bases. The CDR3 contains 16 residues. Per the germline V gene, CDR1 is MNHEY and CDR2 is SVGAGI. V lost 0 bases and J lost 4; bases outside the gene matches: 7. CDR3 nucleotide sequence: TGTGCCAGCAGTTACTCGACGGGACAGGCGGTCTATGGCTACACCTTC. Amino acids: CASSYSTGQAVYGYTF.

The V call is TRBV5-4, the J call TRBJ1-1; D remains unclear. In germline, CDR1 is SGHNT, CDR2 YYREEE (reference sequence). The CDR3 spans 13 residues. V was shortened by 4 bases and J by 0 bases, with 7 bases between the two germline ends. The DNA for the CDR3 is TGTGCCAGCAGCGCGGACTTGAACACTGAAGCTTTCTTT. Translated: CASSADLNTEAFF.

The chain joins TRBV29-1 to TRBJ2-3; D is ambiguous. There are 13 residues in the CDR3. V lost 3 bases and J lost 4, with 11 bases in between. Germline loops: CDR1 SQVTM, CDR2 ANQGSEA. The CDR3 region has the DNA TGCAGCGTTGATAAAAGGCACTCAGATACGCAGTATTTT. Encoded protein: CSVDKRHSDTQYF.

The DNA for the CDR3 is TGTGCTAGTGCCGCTGGGGGGGGGCGTCATGAGCAGTTCTTC. Its translation is CASAAGGGRHEQFF. The chain has TRBV12-5 and TRBJ2-1; perhaps TRBD2 as D (7 bases). Germline V gives CDR1 LGHNT, CDR2 FRNRAP. V shed 7 bases and J shed 8 bases, with 18 bases lying between them. The CDR3 totals 14 residues.

CDR3 in DNA: TGCAGCGTTGAAGATCAAGGGTCGGCCAAAAACATTCAGTACTTC. This codes for CSVEDQGSAKNIQYF. This chain links TRBV29-1 with TRBJ2-4; D is unclear. V lost 0 bases and J 1 base, leaving 10 bases between the germline ends. CDR1 is SQVTM, CDR2 ANQGSEA, per germline. The CDR3 consists of 15 residues.

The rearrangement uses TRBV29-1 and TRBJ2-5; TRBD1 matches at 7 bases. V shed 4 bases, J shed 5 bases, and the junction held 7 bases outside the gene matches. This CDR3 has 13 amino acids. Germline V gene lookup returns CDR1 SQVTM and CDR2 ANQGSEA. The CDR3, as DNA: TGCAGCGTTGGGGACAGACCTTGGGAGACCCAGTACTTC. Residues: CSVGDRPWETQYF.

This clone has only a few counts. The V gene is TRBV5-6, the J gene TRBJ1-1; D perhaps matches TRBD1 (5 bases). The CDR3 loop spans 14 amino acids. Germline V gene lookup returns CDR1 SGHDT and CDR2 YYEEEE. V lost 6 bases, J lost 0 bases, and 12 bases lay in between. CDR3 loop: CASIQGGMNTEAFF. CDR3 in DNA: TGTGCCAGCATTCAGGGCGGGATGAACACTGAAGCTTTCTTT. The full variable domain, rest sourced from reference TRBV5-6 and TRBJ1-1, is DAGVTQSPTHLIKTRGQQVTLRCSPKSGHDTVSWYQQALGQGPQFIFQYYEEEERQRGNFPDRFSGHQFPNYSSELNVNALLLGDSALYLCASIQGGMNTEAFFGQGTRLTVV.

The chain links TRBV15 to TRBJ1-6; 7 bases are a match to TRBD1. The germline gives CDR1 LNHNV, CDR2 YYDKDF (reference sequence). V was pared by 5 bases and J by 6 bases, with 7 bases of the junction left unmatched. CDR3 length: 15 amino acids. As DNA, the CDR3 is TGTGCCACCAGCGGTACAGGGGAGGGTAATTCACCCCTCCACTTT. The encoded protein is CATSGTGEGNSPLHF.

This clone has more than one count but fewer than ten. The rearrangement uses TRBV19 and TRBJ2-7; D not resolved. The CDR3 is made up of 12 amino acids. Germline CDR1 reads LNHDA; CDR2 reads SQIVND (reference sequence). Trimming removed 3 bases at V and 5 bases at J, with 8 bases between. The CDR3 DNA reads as TGTGCCAGTAGTATCCGTCCTAACGAGCAGTACTTC. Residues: CASSIRPNEQYF.

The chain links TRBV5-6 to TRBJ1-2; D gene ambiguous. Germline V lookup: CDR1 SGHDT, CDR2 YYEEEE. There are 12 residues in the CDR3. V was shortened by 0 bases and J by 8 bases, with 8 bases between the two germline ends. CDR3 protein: CASSLADEGYTF. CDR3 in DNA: TGTGCCAGCAGCTTGGCCGACGAGGGCTACACCTTC.